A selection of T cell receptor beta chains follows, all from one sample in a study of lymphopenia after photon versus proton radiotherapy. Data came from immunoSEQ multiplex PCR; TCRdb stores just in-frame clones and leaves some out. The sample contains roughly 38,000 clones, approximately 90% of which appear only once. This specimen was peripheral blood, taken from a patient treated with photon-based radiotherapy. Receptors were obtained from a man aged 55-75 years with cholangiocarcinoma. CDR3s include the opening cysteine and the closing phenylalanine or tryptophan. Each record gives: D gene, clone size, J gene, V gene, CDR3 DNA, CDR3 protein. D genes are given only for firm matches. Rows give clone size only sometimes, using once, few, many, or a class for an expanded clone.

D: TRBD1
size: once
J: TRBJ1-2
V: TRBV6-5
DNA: TGTGCCATCAGTGAGACAGGGGGCGACTATGGCTACACCTTC
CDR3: CAISETGGDYGYTF

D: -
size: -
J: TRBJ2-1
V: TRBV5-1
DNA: TGCGCCAGCAGCATTCGGACTCGATACAATGAGCAGTTCTTC
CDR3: CASSIRTRYNEQFF

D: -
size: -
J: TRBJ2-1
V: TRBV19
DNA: TGTGCCAGTAAGGGAAATGAGCAGTTCTTC
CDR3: CASKGNEQFF

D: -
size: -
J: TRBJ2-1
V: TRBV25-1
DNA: TGTGCCTCGGCTGGGGCCGATAAAGGCTTCAATGAGCAGTTCTTC
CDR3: CASAGADKGFNEQFF

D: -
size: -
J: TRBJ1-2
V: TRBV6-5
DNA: TGTGCCAGCAGTTCGGGGAACTATGGCTACACCTTC
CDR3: CASSSGNYGYTF

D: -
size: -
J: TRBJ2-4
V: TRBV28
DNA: TGTGCCAGCAGTTCCAGCCCAGTCACCGCCAAAAACATTCAGTACTTC
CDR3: CASSSSPVTAKNIQYF

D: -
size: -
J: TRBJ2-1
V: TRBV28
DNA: TGTGCCAGTTCCTTACAGACCAAAGTCTACAATGAGCAGTTCTTC
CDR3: CASSLQTKVYNEQFF

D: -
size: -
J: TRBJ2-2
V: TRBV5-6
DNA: TGTGCCAGCAGTTTTTTCGCCACCGGGGAGCTGTTTTTT
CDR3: CASSFFATGELFF

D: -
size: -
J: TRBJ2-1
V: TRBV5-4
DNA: TGTGCCAGCAGCTCACAGTATTCTGGCTCCTACAATGAGCAGTTCTTC
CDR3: CASSSQYSGSYNEQFF

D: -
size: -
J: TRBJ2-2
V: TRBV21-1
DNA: TGTGCCAGCAGCTCAGAGGGCACCGGGGAGCTGTTTTTT
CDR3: CASSSEGTGELFF

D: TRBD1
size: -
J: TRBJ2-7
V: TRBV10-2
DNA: TGCGCCAGCCAAGGGGGACAGGGTTTCTACGAGCAGTACTTC
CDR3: CASQGGQGFYEQYF

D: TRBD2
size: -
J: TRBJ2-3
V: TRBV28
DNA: TGTGCCAGCAGTCCTCGGACTAGCGGGGGGTATTACACAGATACGCAGTATTTT
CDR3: CASSPRTSGGYYTDTQYF

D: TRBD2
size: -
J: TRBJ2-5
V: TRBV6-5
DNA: TGTGCCAGCAGTTCCCGACTAGCGGCGTACCAAGAGACCCAGTACTTC
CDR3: CASSSRLAAYQETQYF

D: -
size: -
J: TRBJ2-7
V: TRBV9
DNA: TGTGCCAGCAGCGTAGCCGGTCAGCCCTACGAGCAGTACTTC
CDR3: CASSVAGQPYEQYF

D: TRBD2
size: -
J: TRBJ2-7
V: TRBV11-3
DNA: TGTGCCAGCAGCTTATGGGCGGGGGACTACGAGCAGTACTTC
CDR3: CASSLWAGDYEQYF

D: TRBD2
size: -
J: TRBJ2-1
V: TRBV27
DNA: TGTGCCATCTCTAGCGGGACGAGAGGGGACAATGAGCAGTTCTTC
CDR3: CAISSGTRGDNEQFF

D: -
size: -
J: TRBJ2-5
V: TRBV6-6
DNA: TGTGCCAGCAGTTGGTCGAGAGGACAAGAGACCCAGTACTTC
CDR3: CASSWSRGQETQYF

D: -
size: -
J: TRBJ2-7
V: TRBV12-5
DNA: TGTGCTAGTGGTTTGGTACCGAGGGATCGGTACGAGCAGTACTTC
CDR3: CASGLVPRDRYEQYF

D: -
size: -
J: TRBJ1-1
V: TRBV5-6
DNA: TGTGCCAGCAGCAGGGTTGGAGCTGAAGCTTTCTTT
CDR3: CASSRVGAEAFF

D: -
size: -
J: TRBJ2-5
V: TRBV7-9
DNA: TGTGCCAGCAGCTTAGCTGGCAGCCAAGAGACCCAGTACTTC
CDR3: CASSLAGSQETQYF

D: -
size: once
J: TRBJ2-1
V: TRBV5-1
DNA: TGCGCCAGCAGCCCCGGACACGCCGGCTCCTACAATGAGCAGTTCTTC
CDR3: CASSPGHAGSYNEQFF

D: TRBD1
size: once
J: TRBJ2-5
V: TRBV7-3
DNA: TGTGCCAGCAGCTTCTCAGGGGGCCAAGAGACCCAGTACTTC
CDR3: CASSFSGGQETQYF

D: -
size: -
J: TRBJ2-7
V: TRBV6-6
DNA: TGTGCCAGCAGTTACTCTATTTCCTACGAGCAGTACTTC
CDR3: CASSYSISYEQYF

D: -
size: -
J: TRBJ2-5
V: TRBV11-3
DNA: TGTGCCAGCAGCTTAGTAGGGATTCGAGAGACCCAGTACTTC
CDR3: CASSLVGIRETQYF

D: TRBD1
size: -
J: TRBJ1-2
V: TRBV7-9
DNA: TGTGCCAGCAGCGACAGGGAGGATGGCTACACCTTC
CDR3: CASSDREDGYTF

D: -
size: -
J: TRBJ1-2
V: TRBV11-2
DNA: TGTGCCAGCAGCTTAGAAGGACCGCTCTATGGCTACACCTTC
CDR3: CASSLEGPLYGYTF

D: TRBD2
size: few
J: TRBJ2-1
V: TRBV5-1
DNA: TGCGCCAGCAGCTCGCATTCGGGAGGGTCCTACAATGAGCAGTTCTTC
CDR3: CASSSHSGGSYNEQFF

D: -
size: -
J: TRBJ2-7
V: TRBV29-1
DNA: TGCAGCGTTGACGGGTCTTTCTTATCTGAGCAGTACTTC
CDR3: CSVDGSFLSEQYF

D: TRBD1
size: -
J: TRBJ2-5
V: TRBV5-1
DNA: TGCGCCAGCAGCTCGACAGGGTACCAAGAGACCCAGTACTTC
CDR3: CASSSTGYQETQYF

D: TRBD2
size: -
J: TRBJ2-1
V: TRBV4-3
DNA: TGCGCCAGCAGCCAAGGAAGCGGGGTGGACAATGAGCAGTTCTTC
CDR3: CASSQGSGVDNEQFF

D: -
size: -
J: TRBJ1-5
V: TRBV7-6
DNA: TGTGCCAGCAGCGCTAACCGGGGGTTCAATCAGCCCCAGCATTTT
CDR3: CASSANRGFNQPQHF

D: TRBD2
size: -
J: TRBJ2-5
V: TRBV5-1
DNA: TGCGCCAGCAGCATCGGACTAGTTCAAGAGACCCAGTACTTC
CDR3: CASSIGLVQETQYF

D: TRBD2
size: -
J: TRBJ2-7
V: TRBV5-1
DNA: TGCGCCAGCAGCTTAAATAGCGGGTCCCCCTACGAGCAGTACTTC
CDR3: CASSLNSGSPYEQYF

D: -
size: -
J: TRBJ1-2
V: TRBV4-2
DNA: TGTGCCAGCAGCCCGCCGACCGGGGGCGGAAACTATGGCTACACCTTC
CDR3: CASSPPTGGGNYGYTF

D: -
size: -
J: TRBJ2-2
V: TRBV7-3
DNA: TGTGCCAGCAGCCTCCTGGGGGGGAACACCGGGGAGCTGTTTTTT
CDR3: CASSLLGGNTGELFF

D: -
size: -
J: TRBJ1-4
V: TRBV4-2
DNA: TGTGCCAGCAGCCGAGTAGTGGGCGATGAAAAACTGTTTTTT
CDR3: CASSRVVGDEKLFF

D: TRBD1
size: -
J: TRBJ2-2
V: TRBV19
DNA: TGTGCCAGTGAGGGGACAGCGAACACCGGGGAGCTGTTTTTT
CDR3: CASEGTANTGELFF

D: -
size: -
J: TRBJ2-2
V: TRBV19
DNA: TGTGCCAGTAGTATTCAGGGTTCAACCGGGGAGCTGTTTTTT
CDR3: CASSIQGSTGELFF

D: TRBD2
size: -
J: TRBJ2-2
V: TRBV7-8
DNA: TGTGCCAGCAGCTTACGCCTAGCGGGAAGCACCGGGGAGCTGTTTTTT
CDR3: CASSLRLAGSTGELFF

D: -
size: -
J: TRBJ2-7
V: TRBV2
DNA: TGTGCCAGCAGTGTTCAGGGCGGCCCCTACGAGCAGTACTTC
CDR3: CASSVQGGPYEQYF

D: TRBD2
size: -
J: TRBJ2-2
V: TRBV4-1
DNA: TGCGCCAGCAGCCAAGGAGGTAGCGGGGGCGATATGGTCGCGAACACCGGGGAGCTGTTTTTT
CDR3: CASSQGGSGGDMVANTGELFF

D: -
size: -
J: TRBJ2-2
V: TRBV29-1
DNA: TGCAGCGTTGGGGACACCGGGGAGCTGTTTTTT
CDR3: CSVGDTGELFF

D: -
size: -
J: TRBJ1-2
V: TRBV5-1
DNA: TGCGCCAGCAGCTTGAAGGACGGACCCTATGGCTACACCTTC
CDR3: CASSLKDGPYGYTF

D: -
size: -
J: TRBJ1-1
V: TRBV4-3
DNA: TGCGCCAGCAGCCTAGGAGGATTGGGTACTGAAGCTTTCTTT
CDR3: CASSLGGLGTEAFF

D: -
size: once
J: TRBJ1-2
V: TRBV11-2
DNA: TGTGCCAGCAGCCCAGGGGACTATGGCTACACCTTC
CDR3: CASSPGDYGYTF

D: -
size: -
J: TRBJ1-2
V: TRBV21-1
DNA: TGTGCCAGCAGCAAAGCGCTTTGGATCGAGACAGGGAATTTTTATGGCTACACCTTC
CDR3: CASSKALWIETGNFYGYTF

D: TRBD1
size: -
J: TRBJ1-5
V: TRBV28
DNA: TGTGCCAGCAGTTCAAGACAGGGGGTGAGTCAGCCCCAGCATTTT
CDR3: CASSSRQGVSQPQHF

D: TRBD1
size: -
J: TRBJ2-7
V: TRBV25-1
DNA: TGTGCCAGCAGTGAACCCGGGACAGGGTCGGGTGAGCAGTACTTC
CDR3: CASSEPGTGSGEQYF

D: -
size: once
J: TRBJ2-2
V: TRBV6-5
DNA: TGTGCCAGCAGTATTACCCACAGGGACACCGGGGAGCTGTTTTTT
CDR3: CASSITHRDTGELFF

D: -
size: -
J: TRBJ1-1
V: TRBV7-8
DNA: TGTGCCAGCAGCTTAGTACAGGGAGGCACTGAAGCTTTCTTT
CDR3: CASSLVQGGTEAFF